This entry concerns a single T cell receptor (beta chain). This clonotype showed up many times. This receptor's antigen is unknown. The sample holds no much larger clone one base away, and base qualities are not on file. CDR1 and CDR2, looked up from the germline V gene (reference sequence), are SEHNR and FQNEAQ. The CDR3 numbers 14 residues from cysteine through phenylalanine. Only CDR3 DNA is held: 42 bases, read in frame from base 1. Trimming takes 5 bases from V and 6 bases from J, and the germline ends sit 16 bases apart. TCR beta CDR3 regions were amplified from RNA transcripts for repertoire sequencing. A first-round RT-PCR used HTBI primers with the Qiagen OneStep RT-PCR kit, followed by a second-round multiplex PCR, size selection and purification. Libraries were sequenced paired-end with 100 bp reads on an Illumina HiSeq2000. Per the source publication's procedure: SOAPnuke was used to process the reads, removing any read that contained adapters or uncalled bases, had a mean Phred below 15, or lacked an exact match to the constant primer or identifier. High-quality paired reads were merged with COPE v1.2.5. Each unique nucleotide sequence was defined as a clonotype, and clonotypes were aligned to IMGT TRB V, D and J references with MiTCR v1.1. The analysis was limited to V-J combinations with a frequency above 0.0001, which together covered over 99% of the repertoires. For each V-J combination, a TCR clonal expansion and chaos score was defined as the ratio of F50 clonal expansion to chaos observed in the TCRdist matrix. Features were reduced by Welch's t-statistics and random forest to some 13 V-J combinations, which fed a naive Bayes classifier. The Morisita-Horn index was used to measure how similar the thyroid and blood repertoires were. TCRdb trimmed the raw reads at Q25, called clones with MiXCR and kept productive beta chains. Every entry covers one CDR3 protein and lists the most common genes and DNA from its rows. TCRdb, rather than the study authors, made the V and J calls. Within this sample are almost 750,000 distinct CDR3 sequences, with 40% of them counted one time only. Clones ranked in the top ten supply about 40% of the sample.

This sample is drawn from a study of Graves' ophthalmopathy and Graves' hyperthyroidism (dated by TCRdb to the late 2010s). Context from the whole study: Peripheral blood was collected at initial diagnosis, before any treatment. The study used TCR beta repertoire signatures to distinguish Graves' ophthalmopathy from Graves' hyperthyroidism and to predict progression to ophthalmopathy. In total, 135 blood samples were TCR-sequenced: approximately 42 ophthalmopathy, 80 or so hyperthyroidism and about 17 hyperthyroidism-to-ophthalmopathy patients. To explore V-J signatures that separate ophthalmopathy from hyperthyroidism, a discovery set of around 97 patients was enrolled, consisting of about 43 with ophthalmopathy and around 57 with stable hyperthyroidism. An independent validation cohort comprised 18 hyperthyroidism patients and over 15 patients who later progressed from hyperthyroidism to ophthalmopathy. In more than five hyperthyroidism patients, T-cell repertoires of thyroid tissue and blood were compared. Following sampling, methimazole starting at 30 mg daily was administered to hyperthyroidism patients, and high-dose intravenous methylprednisolone was administered to ophthalmopathy patients. General conclusions and limits of the study: In validation, the model predicted ophthalmopathy progression with about 71% sensitivity and around 72% specificity; roughly 12 predicted patients were CT-confirmed with GO in a median of approximately 6.2 months. Ophthalmopathy was separated from stable hyperthyroidism by the 13-signature model with 85% to 90% sensitivity and about 81% specificity in cross-validation and with 80%/75% in the test set. Most expanded thyroid clonotypes with a frequency above 0.001 also appeared in blood, which suggests that blood repertoires may reflect the immune response in the thyroid. No statistical method was used to predetermine the sample size, and group allocation was not hidden from the investigators.

Ophthalmopathy patients had moderately to severely active disease, Clinical Activity Score of at least 3, NOSPECS grade of at least 4, and disease duration under 3 months. Patients with other autoimmune diseases, uncontrolled infections, pregnancy or lactation were excluded from the study. Clinical symptoms, serum thyroxine, TRAb, thyroid ultrasound and orbital computed tomography were used for diagnosis. Using Ficoll-Paque density gradient centrifugation, PBMCs were isolated from 8.5 to 10 ml of fresh peripheral blood. Total RNA was extracted using Trizol reagent, and RNA quality was checked on an Agilent 2100 Bioanalyzer.

Rearrangement joined TRBV7-9 to TRBJ1-2; no D gene call is confident. Sequencing used peripheral blood. This TCR was recovered from an adult man with Graves' ophthalmopathy. Read as DNA, the sequence is TGTGCCAGCAGCCGAGAGGACCTAATAGATGGCTACACCTTC. Its coded protein is CASSREDLIDGYTF.